This T cell receptor beta chain was recorded in a study of OX40 agonist ivuxolimab in advanced cancers. Across the whole study: Intravenous ivuxolimab was administered to patients every 2 weeks at 0.01 to 10 mg/kg. Among those treated, three patients had partial responses, one with hepatocellular carcinoma and two with cutaneous melanoma.

Only in-frame clones appear in the TCRdb table, and some are missing; sequencing was by immunoSEQ multiplex PCR. The sample contains some 57,000 clones, about 90% of which appear only once. In regard to this clone: Its antigen is currently unknown.

Regarding the study as a whole: Some of the lowest clonal expansion was seen in partial responders at 0.1-3.0 mg/kg.

J was trimmed by 4 bases and V by 1 base; bases with no gene match: 9. This CDR3 region has 17 residues. Germline values: CDR1 SGHAT, CDR2 FQNNGV. The receptor comes from an adult with an advanced solid tumor such as melanoma, head and neck, liver or kidney cancer. The sequences come from CD4+ or CD8+ T cells sorted from blood, collected in a trial of the OX40 agonist ivuxolimab. J is TRBJ1-4 and V is TRBV11-2; TRBD1 agrees at 7 bases. The CDR3 DNA is TGTGCCAGCAGCTTAGCTACAGGGGCCTCGATTAATGAAAAACTGTTTTTT. It is translated as CASSLATGASINEKLFF.